The 15 T cell receptor beta chains presented below share a single source sample, sequenced in a study of T cell repertoires in cytomegalovirus infection. TCRdb re-derived calls from the reads in MiXCR, one entry per CDR3 protein. The sample comprises 650,000 to 900,000 distinct CDR3 sequences, about 28% of which are singletons, and under 15% rests with the top ten. Antigens of these TCRs are unknown. The sequenced sample was cultured CD8+ T cells from PBMCs, obtained from culture after CMV antigen stimulation. Source of these receptors: a human donor in good health (CMV status not recorded). Some clones in this sample may be carry-over from other donors' samples.

The rearrangement joins TRBV4-1 to TRBJ2-3, with D unclear. This CDR3 region has 14 residues. V was shortened by 3 bases and J by 6 bases, with 13 bases between the two germline ends. CDR1 MGHRA and CDR2 YSYEKL come from the germline V gene. The CDR3 DNA follows: TGCGCCAGCAGCCATGCCCGGGTGGGGGATACGCAGTATTTT. Protein: CASSHARVGDTQYF.

As regards this clonotype: The CDR3 end shows no conserved phenylalanine or tryptophan, and so a read error is likely. The chain carries TRBV11-2 and TRBJ1-2; D ambiguous. The CDR3 loop spans 16 amino acids. Germline values: CDR1 SGHAT, CDR2 FQNNGV. Trimming cost V 4 bases and J 6 bases, with 21 bases left between them. The chain's CDR3 is CASSSPLEFIDDGYTL. The DNA of the CDR3 is TGTGCCAGCAGCTCCCCTCTAGAATTTATTGACGATGGCTACACCTTA.

The chain recombines TRBV6-5 with TRBJ1-2, with 7 bases matching TRBD1. Germline loops: CDR1 MNHEY, CDR2 SVGAGI. With V trimmed by 2 bases and J by 4 bases, 19 bases remained unmatched. The CDR3 covers 19 residues. The CDR3 reads CASSYETYSTGRGSYGYTF. CDR3 in DNA: TGTGCCAGCAGTTACGAGACCTACTCGACAGGGCGGGGATCCTATGGCTACACCTTC.

This clonotype has just a few counts. The V and J genes are TRBV12-3 or TRBV12-4 and TRBJ1-2, with D perhaps TRBD1 (6 bases). This CDR3 region has 13 residues. Trimming removed 2 bases at V and 8 bases at J, with 12 bases between. The CDR3, as DNA: TGTGCCAGCAGTTTAATACAGGGTGAGGGCTACACCTTC. This gives the protein CASSLIQGEGYTF.

In this sample, this clonotype turned up a few times. The chain is built from TRBV7-2 and TRBJ2-5; a possible D gene is TRBD1 (5 bases). V was pared by 2 bases and J by 4 bases, with 14 bases between. The CDR3 spans 15 residues. Per germline, CDR1 SGHTA and CDR2 FQGNSA. The CDR3 DNA follows: TGTGCCAGCAGCTTAAGGGGTCTAATAGGAGAGACCCAGTACTTC. The encoded protein is CASSLRGLIGETQYF.

Details on this clonotype: The junction and the germline gene differ at one end; a read error may be behind it. The chain recombines TRBV7-7 with TRBJ2-1; 9 bases agree with TRBD2. Germline V gives CDR1 SSHAT, CDR2 FNYEAQ (reference sequence). The CDR3 is 15 amino acids. CDR3 sequence (DNA): TGTGCTAGCAGCTTAGGGACTAGCCTGTACAATGAGCAGTTCTTC. Its translation: CASSLGTSLYNEQFF.

In its sample, this clonotype was seen a few times. V gene TRBV27 combines with J gene TRBJ2-7; 8 bases align to TRBD1. This CDR3 spans 15 amino acids. Germline CDR1 MNHEY, CDR2 SMNVEV (reference sequence). J lost 5 bases, V lost 4 bases, and 10 bases had no gene match. The CDR3: CASSSGQGWIDEQYF. CDR3 in DNA: TGTGCCAGCAGTTCCGGACAGGGATGGATTGACGAGCAGTACTTC.

The rearrangement links TRBV19 to TRBJ2-3, with D maybe TRBD2 (5 bases). V was cut by 6 bases and J by 1 base, with 11 bases left in between. The CDR3 covers 14 residues. The germline CDR1 and CDR2 sequences are LNHDA and SQIVND (reference sequence). As DNA, the CDR3 is TGTGCCAGTAGCCCTCTGAGGGGCACAGATACGCAGTATTTT. Amino acids: CASSPLRGTDTQYF.

This clonotype came up a few times. The V and J genes are TRBV6-5 and TRBJ2-3; 11 positions match TRBD2. V lost 6 bases and J lost 2; bases outside the gene matches: 7. Per germline, CDR1 MNHEY and CDR2 SVGAGI. The CDR3 is made up of 16 amino acids. DNA for the CDR3: TGTGCCAGCAGCCCCACTAGCGGGGGAATCACAGATACGCAGTATTTT. Its protein product is CASSPTSGGITDTQYF.

The chain couples TRBV27 to TRBJ1-1, with 7 bases that match TRBD1. Trimming took 2 bases from V and 7 from J; bases not matched to a gene: 7. CDR1 is MNHEY and CDR2 is SMNVEV in the germline V gene (reference sequence). This CDR3 comprises 14 residues. The CDR3 DNA sequence: TGTGCCAGCAGTTTAAATTCGGGACAGATTGAAGCTTTCTTT. Translating gives CASSLNSGQIEAFF.

The chain joins TRBV27 to TRBJ1-4; no clear D gene. The V gene's germline CDR1 is MNHEY and CDR2 SMNVEV (reference sequence). V gave up 6 bases and J gave up 3 bases, with 17 bases separating them. The CDR3 covers 16 residues. CDR3 loop: CASSDHGLLANEKLFF. DNA for the CDR3: TGTGCCAGCAGCGACCACGGCTTACTGGCTAATGAAAAACTGTTTTTT.

Comment on this clonotype: Given a much more abundant clone one base away, this may be a read error. The V and J genes are TRBV7-2 and TRBJ1-2, with 12 bases fitting TRBD1. Looked up from germline, CDR1 is SGHTA and CDR2 is FQGNSA. The CDR3 extends over 16 amino acids. The J segment lost 10 bases and the V segment lost 0 bases, leaving 9 bases of the junction unmatched. The DNA of the CDR3 is TGTGCCAGCAGCTTAGCAGGGACAGGGGGCGGTAATGACTACACCTTC. It specifies CASSLAGTGGGNDYTF.

The sample holds a few counts of this clonotype. This sequence joins TRBV10-2 and TRBJ2-2; 10 positions match TRBD1. The J segment lost 4 bases and the V segment lost 5 bases, leaving 13 bases of the junction unmatched. CDR3 size: 18 residues. Germline V gene data show CDR1 as WSHSY and CDR2 as SAAADI. The DNA of the CDR3 is TGCGCCAGCAGTCCGGGACAGGGGCCCTTAATTCTCACCGGGGAGCTGTTTTTT. This codes for CASSPGQGPLILTGELFF.

This sequence joins TRBV6-2 or TRBV6-3 and TRBJ2-5; TRBD1 might be the D (6 bases). CDR1 MNHEY and CDR2 SVGEGT come from the germline V gene. The CDR3 covers 13 residues. The V and J ends lost 0 bases and 7 bases respectively, with 9 bases between them. In DNA, the CDR3 is TGTGCCAGCAGTTACTCCTCAGGGGCGACCCAGTACTTC. Its protein product is CASSYSSGATQYF.

The V gene is TRBV7-8, the J gene TRBJ2-1; 15 bases are a match to TRBD2. CDR3 length: 14 residues. Looked up from germline, CDR1 is SGHVS and CDR2 is FQNEAQ. V lost 7 bases, J lost 9 bases, and 4 bases stayed unmatched. Written as DNA, the CDR3 is TGTGCCAGCATCGGGACTAGCGGGGGGTTTGAGCAGTTCTTC. Translated, it gives CASIGTSGGFEQFF. The complete variable domain, with remaining parts taken from reference TRBV7-8 and TRBJ2-1, reads GAGVSQSPRYKVAKRGQDVALRCDPISGHVSLFWYQQALGQGPEFLTYFQNEAQLDKSGLPSDRFFAERPEGSVSTLKIQRTQQEDSAVYLCASIGTSGGFEQFFGPGTRLTVL.